The clone carrying this T cell receptor (beta chain) has only a few counts. Its antigen is undetermined. Looked up from germline, CDR1 is SGHAT and CDR2 is FQNNGV. This CDR3 region has 16 residues. Trimming left V 7 bases short and J 0 bases short, with 17 bases between. These data belong to a study of human T cells and chemical hapten exposure. Looking at the study overall: During the roughly 24-week study period, patients had diphenylcyclopropenone applied to the scalp every week.

Study observations and caveats: The donor cohort had alopecia, so its immune response may not match that of healthy people.

The sample's time point: pre-sensitization, week 0. Treatment described: therapeutic diphenylcyclopropenone sensitization with weekly scalp DPC. A single record per CDR3 protein comes from TCRdb applying MiXCR to the RACE reads. This table holds some 300,000 distinct CDR3 sequences, around 5.5% found once. This clonotype originated in a woman between 18 and 29 years old with alopecia areata. Some clones in this sample may be carry-over from other donors' samples. J is TRBJ2-3 and V is TRBV11-2; a possible D gene is TRBD2 (6 bases). This material consisted of whole blood, taken in connection with sensitization to the hapten diphenylcyclopropenone (DPC). CDR3 in amino acids: CASIPGLWTSTDTQYF. DNA of the CDR3: TGTGCCAGCATCCCGGGACTTTGGACTAGCACAGATACGCAGTATTTT.